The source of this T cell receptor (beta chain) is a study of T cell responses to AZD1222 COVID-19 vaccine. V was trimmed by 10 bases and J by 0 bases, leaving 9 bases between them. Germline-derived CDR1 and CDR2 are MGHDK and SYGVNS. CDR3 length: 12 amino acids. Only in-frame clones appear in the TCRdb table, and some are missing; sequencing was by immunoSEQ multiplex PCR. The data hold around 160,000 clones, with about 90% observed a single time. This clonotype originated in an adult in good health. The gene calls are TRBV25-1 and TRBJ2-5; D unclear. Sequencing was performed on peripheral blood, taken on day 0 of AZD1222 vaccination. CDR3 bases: TGTGCCACCCGCGGAAACCAAGAGACCCAGTACTTC. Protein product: CATRGNQETQYF.